This is a list of T cell receptor beta chains from one sample in a study of lymphopenia after photon versus proton radiotherapy. Sequencing was performed with immunoSEQ multiplex PCR; in TCRdb, only in-frame clones are kept and a portion is missing. The sample lists 75,000 to 95,000 clones; around 88% were seen once. The sequenced sample was peripheral blood, obtained from a patient treated with proton-based radiotherapy. Receptors originate from a man aged 60-69 years with pancreatic cancer. The conserved cysteine and the conserved F or W are not part of the CDR3 here.

V gene	J gene	CDR3 protein
TRBV19	TRBJ1-5	ASTLGNQPQH
TRBV5-4	TRBJ1-1	ASSHPSGGKNTEAF
TRBV4-2	TRBJ2-2	ASETGGGTGELF
TRBV11-2	TRBJ1-4	ASSLAGGREKLF
TRBV11-3	TRBJ2-1	ASSLGPNFNEQF
TRBV5-1	TRBJ1-2	ASSLRARPSVGYT
TRBV30	TRBJ1-5	AWSVGTIGGQPQH
TRBV10-3	TRBJ2-3	AISEGPSWTDTQY
TRBV28	TRBJ2-1	ASTESYNEQF
TRBV6-6	TRBJ1-5	ASSLLEYDQPQH
TRBV7-2	TRBJ2-7	ASSLGSGSREQY
TRBV28	TRBJ1-5	ASSFFSTWDSNQPQH
TRBV30	TRBJ1-2	AWTFGGNYGYT
TRBV27	TRBJ2-3	ASSLGGLAGGRTDTQY
TRBV11-2	TRBJ2-3	ASSLSFSDTQY
TRBV7-2	TRBJ2-1	ASSDLTSGRGYEQF
TRBV6-5	TRBJ2-7	ASSKDGSYEQY
TRBV6-5	TRBJ2-7	ASTTQVPPYEQY
TRBV18	TRBJ2-2	ASSPPARGNTGELF
TRBV5-1	TRBJ2-1	ASSLGVGSLYNEQF
TRBV9	TRBJ1-3	ASSGGTARGGNTIY
TRBV9	TRBJ2-1	ASSAGQGQRFQSYNEQF
TRBV7-8	TRBJ2-7	ASSPGAGLAYEQY
TRBV29-1	TRBJ1-2	SAGTAGDYGYT
TRBV4-1	TRBJ2-1	ASSQDYLAGGMNEQF
TRBV6-1	TRBJ2-7	ASSEIRGQGMREQY
TRBV7-9	TRBJ2-2	ASSLVKTNTGELF
TRBV5-1	TRBJ1-4	ASSLAPAGAKREKLF
TRBV7-3	TRBJ2-2	ASSLLGNTGELF
TRBV4-2	TRBJ2-7	ASSQAGLAGDSYEQY
TRBV4-3	TRBJ2-6	ASSQEQATSGANVLT
TRBV28	TRBJ1-5	ASIDRDLSNQPQH
TRBV6-5	TRBJ2-2	ASSHGLANTGELF
TRBV6-1	TRBJ1-3	ASSEAPGAIY
TRBV10-3	TRBJ2-1	AISAMGLAGGTSKTNEQF
TRBV6-6	TRBJ2-5	ASSLIGGQETQY
TRBV7-9	TRBJ1-2	ASSLEVGYT
TRBV4-1	TRBJ2-5	ASSQTSRETQY
TRBV5-8	TRBJ1-2	ASSLLAGGYGYT
TRBV4-3	TRBJ2-1	ASSPGLTYNEQF
TRBV29-1	TRBJ2-7	SAAGGGPANEQY
TRBV6-6	TRBJ2-1	ASSPTGGPYNEQF
TRBV5-1	TRBJ2-4	ASSIGDTGAKNIQY
TRBV29-1	TRBJ1-1	SVEPTGTTEAF
TRBV28	TRBJ2-5	ASSHTYETQY
TRBV7-2	TRBJ2-1	ASSFGVGEQF
TRBV10-1	TRBJ2-1	ASSLAGAGDEQF
TRBV30	TRBJ1-5	AWSYTGTGIIGQPQH